These 13 T cell receptor beta chains were sequenced from one sample in a study of control samples from healthy donors and cancer patients. Clones were sequenced by immunoSEQ multiplex PCR, and TCRdb holds only the in-frame ones, with some missing. The table lists approximately 100,000 clones, approximately 86% of them singletons, with roughly an eighth in the top ten. Sequenced sample: blood. The receptors shown here come from a man aged 25-40 years in good health.

The chain uses TRBV29-1 and TRBJ1-2; D gene unclear. Deletions cut 0 bases from V and 4 bases from J, with 21 bases between. The CDR3 runs 17 residues. Germline V lookup: CDR1 SQVTM, CDR2 ANQGSEA. Here the CDR3 reads CSVEDSTVRSSSYGYTF. As DNA, the CDR3 is TGCAGCGTTGAAGATTCAACAGTCCGCTCAAGCTCCTATGGCTACACCTTC.

The gene calls are TRBV6-5 and TRBJ1-5; D call uncertain. Germline V gene sequence: CDR1 MNHEY, CDR2 SVGAGI. The CDR3 is made up of 13 amino acids. Trimming left V 5 bases short and J 3 bases short, with 8 bases between. The CDR3 spells CASSQWVNQPQHF. CDR3 DNA sequence: TGTGCCAGCAGTCAGTGGGTCAATCAGCCCCAGCATTTT.

Concerning this clone: The junction departs from germline at one end; a sequencing error may be responsible. This CDR3 is also generated by other DNA sequences in the sample. This chain connects TRBV10-3 to TRBJ1-5, with D possibly matching TRBD1 (6 bases). CDR1 is ENHRY and CDR2 is SYGVKD in the germline V gene. This CDR3 comprises 15 residues. The CDR3 spells CAISDRGPGNQPQHF. CDR3 sequence (DNA): TGCGCCATCAGTGACCGGGGGCCAGGCAATCAGCCCCAGCATTTT.

This clone was seen just once. This chain links TRBV11-3 with TRBJ2-1, with TRBD2 identical over 7 bases. The CDR3 has 15 residues. Germline V gene data show CDR1 as SGHNT and CDR2 as YENEEA. V shed 3 bases, J shed 9 bases, and the junction held 11 bases outside the gene matches. CDR3 nucleotide sequence: TGTGCCAGCAGCTTTGTGGGCGGGAGCTTGGGTGAGCAGTTCTTC. As protein: CASSFVGGSLGEQFF.

This chain uses TRBV5-6 with TRBJ2-1; D unclear. CDR1 and CDR2 from the germline V gene are SGHDT and YYEEEE. V dropped 4 bases and J dropped 5 bases, with 13 bases sitting between them. The CDR3 runs 14 residues. CDR3 DNA: TGTGCCAGCAGCCCCTCAAGTAGTCACAATGAGCAGTTCTTC. It specifies CASSPSSSHNEQFF.

The genes are TRBV13 and TRBJ1-2; no firm D call. The CDR3 consists of 15 residues. Per germline, CDR1 PRHDT and CDR2 FYEKMQ (reference sequence). V was pared by 1 base and J by 7 bases, with 16 bases between. Here the CDR3 DNA reads TGTGCCAGCAGCTTAGCTTGGGTATCTCGAGTTGGCTACACCTTC. Translating gives CASSLAWVSRVGYTF.

V and J are TRBV24-1 and TRBJ2-3, with 7 bases that match TRBD2. CDR3 size: 14 residues. Germline CDR1 KGHDR, CDR2 SFDVKD. V lost 3 bases to trimming and J lost 4 bases; unmatched junction nucleotides: 3. CDR3 in amino acids: CATSDTAGADTQYF. Written as DNA, the CDR3 is TGTGCCACCAGTGATACTGCGGGAGCAGATACGCAGTATTTT.

The rearrangement uses TRBV27 and TRBJ2-1; 9 bases fit TRBD2. After removal of 7 bases from V and 6 bases from J, the junction contained 4 bases not matched to a gene. Germline V gene data show CDR1 as MNHEY and CDR2 as SMNVEV (reference sequence). The CDR3 runs 13 residues. The CDR3 coding sequence is TGTGCCAGCACCCGCGGGAGGGGCAATGAGCAGTTCTTC. This sequence encodes CASTRGRGNEQFF.

This chain connects TRBV20-1 to TRBJ1-1, with TRBD1 matching over 7 bases. This CDR3 has 15 residues. CDR1 is DFQATT and CDR2 is SNEGSKA in the germline V gene (reference sequence). The trim removed 3 bases at V and 5 bases at J, leaving 12 bases unmatched. The CDR3 nucleotides read TGCAGTGCTAGTTTTGTTGGCAGGGGGAAGACTGAAGCTTTCTTT. Its protein is CSASFVGRGKTEAFF.

This clone came up once. V usage is TRBV7-3 and J usage is TRBJ2-2, with 8 nucleotides matching TRBD1. V lost 5 bases to trimming and J lost 5 bases; unmatched junction nucleotides: 13. The CDR3 totals 17 residues. The germline V gene has CDR1 SGHTA and CDR2 FQGTGA. CDR3 nucleotides: TGTGCCAGCAGCCTTTCGACGGACAGGGAGTATACCGGGGAGCTGTTTTTT. It translates to CASSLSTDREYTGELFF.

This chain links TRBV7-9 with TRBJ2-1, with unresolved D. Germline values: CDR1 SEHNR, CDR2 FQNEAQ (reference sequence). The CDR3 totals 16 residues. V dropped 2 bases and J dropped 0 bases, with 11 bases sitting between them. The CDR3 protein is CASSLLGRSSYNEQFF. In nucleotides, the CDR3 is TGTGCCAGCAGCTTACTCGGCAGGAGCTCCTACAATGAGCAGTTCTTC. The variable domain in full, completed from reference TRBV7-9 and TRBJ2-1, reads DTGVSQNPRHKITKRGQNVTFRCDPISEHNRLYWYRQTLGQGPEFLTYFQNEAQLEKSRLLSDRFSAERPKGSFSTLEIQRTEQGDSAMYLCASSLLGRSSYNEQFFGPGTRLTVL.

The gene calls are TRBV19 and TRBJ1-5; D unclear. Germline CDR1 is LNHDA and CDR2 is SQIVND (reference sequence). The CDR3 extends over 13 amino acids. With 7 bases removed from V and 0 bases from J, the gap between germline ends came to 7 bases. The CDR3 reads CASTKTSNQPQHF. The CDR3 DNA reads as TGTGCCAGTACCAAAACTAGCAATCAGCCCCAGCATTTT.

The chain carries TRBV9 and TRBJ2-1; the match to TRBD1 covers 7 bases. CDR3 length: 18 residues. Germline trimming cut 4 bases from V and 7 bases from J; bases unmatched to any gene: 20. The V gene's germline CDR1 is SGDLS and CDR2 YYNGEE. The CDR3 DNA follows: TGTGCCAGCAGCTTTAAGACAAGTGGGCAGGGGGTAAGGAATGAGCAGTTCTTC. Protein sequence: CASSFKTSGQGVRNEQFF.